The clone carrying this TCR beta chain has just a few counts. Its antigen is unidentified. Stable Graves' hyperthyroidism denoted no ophthalmopathy progression over 18 months. Diagnoses were established using clinical symptoms, serum thyroxine and TRAb, thyroid ultrasound and orbital computed tomography. The sample is drawn from a study of T cells in Graves' hyperthyroidism and ophthalmopathy. Researchers amplified the TCR beta CDR3 regions from RNA transcripts. HTBI primers were used for first-round RT-PCR of the TCR CDR3. TCRdb processed the multiplex PCR reads anew with MiXCR; each CDR3 protein has one entry. The repertoire holds about 620,000 distinct CDR3 sequences, about 16% seen once, with less than 4.5% in the top ten. General study results and limits: Researchers found most expanded thyroid clonotypes above 0.001 in blood as well.

From germline, CDR1 is MNHNS and CDR2 SASEGT. This CDR3 has 15 residues. Germline trimming cut 6 bases from V and 5 bases from J; bases unmatched to any gene: 6. The receptor comes from a woman in her thirties with Graves' hyperthyroidism. The specimen was blood. The J gene is TRBJ2-1, the V gene TRBV6-1; TRBD2 matches at 11 bases. In DNA form, the CDR3 reads TGTGCCAGCAGCCGAGAGGGACTAGCGGACAATGAGCAGTTCTTC. It codes for CASSREGLADNEQFF.